This T cell receptor beta chain was recorded in a study of blood T cell repertoires in COVID-19. Profiling relied on immunoSEQ multiplex PCR, and the TCRdb table lists in-frame clones only, not all of them. This sample has under 300,000 clones, with around 91% found just once. From germline, CDR1 is SGHRS and CDR2 YFSETQ. CDR3 length equals 13 residues. Deletions cut 7 bases from V and 7 bases from J, with 15 bases between. The chain recombines TRBV5-1 with TRBJ2-1; D possibly corresponds to TRBD2 (6 bases). The sample comprised PBMCs or T cells enriched from blood (not recorded which). The receptor's source is a woman aged 18-30 years who had recovered from COVID-19. The CDR3 is CASGWGDINEQFF. CDR3 bases: TGCGCCAGCGGGTGGGGGGATATTAATGAGCAGTTCTTC.